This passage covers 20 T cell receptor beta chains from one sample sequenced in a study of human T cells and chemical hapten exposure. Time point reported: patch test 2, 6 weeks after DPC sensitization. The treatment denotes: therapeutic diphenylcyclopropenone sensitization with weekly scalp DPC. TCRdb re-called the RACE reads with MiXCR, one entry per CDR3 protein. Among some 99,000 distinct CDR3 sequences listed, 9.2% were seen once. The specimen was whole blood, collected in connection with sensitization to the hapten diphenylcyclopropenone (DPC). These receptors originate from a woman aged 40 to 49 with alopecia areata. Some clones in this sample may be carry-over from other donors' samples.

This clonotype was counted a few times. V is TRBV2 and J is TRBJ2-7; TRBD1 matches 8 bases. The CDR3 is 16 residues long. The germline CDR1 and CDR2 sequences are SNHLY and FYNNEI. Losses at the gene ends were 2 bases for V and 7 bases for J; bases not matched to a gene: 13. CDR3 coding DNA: TGTGCCAGCAGTGAACCTGTCCCGGGACAGGACCAGGAGCAGTACTTC. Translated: CASSEPVPGQDQEQYF. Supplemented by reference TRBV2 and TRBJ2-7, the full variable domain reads EPEVTQTPSHQVTQMGQEVILRCVPISNHLYFYWYRQILGQKVEFLVSFYNNEISEKSEIFDDQFSVERPDGSNFTLKIRSTKLEDSAMYFCASSEPVPGQDQEQYFGPGTRLTVT.

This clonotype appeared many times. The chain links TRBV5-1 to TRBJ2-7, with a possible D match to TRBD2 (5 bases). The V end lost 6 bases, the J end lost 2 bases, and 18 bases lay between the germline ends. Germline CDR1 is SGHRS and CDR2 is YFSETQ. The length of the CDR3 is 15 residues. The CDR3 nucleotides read TGCGCCAGCACCCCTGGAGGCGGTGGGGCCTACGAGCAGTACTTC. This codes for CASTPGGGGAYEQYF. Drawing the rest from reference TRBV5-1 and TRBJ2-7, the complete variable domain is KAGVTQTPRYLIKTRGQQVTLSCSPISGHRSVSWYQQTPGQGLQFLFEYFSETQRNKGNFPGRFSGRQFSNSRSEMNVSTLELGDSALYLCASTPGGGGAYEQYFGPGTRLTVT.

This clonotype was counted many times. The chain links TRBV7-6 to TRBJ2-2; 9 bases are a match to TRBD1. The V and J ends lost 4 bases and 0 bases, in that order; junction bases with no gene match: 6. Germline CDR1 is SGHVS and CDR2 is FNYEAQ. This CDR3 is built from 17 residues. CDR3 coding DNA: TGTGCCAGCAGCTCGACAGGGGGGGTTCCGAACACCGGGGAGCTGTTTTTT. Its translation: CASSSTGGVPNTGELFF.

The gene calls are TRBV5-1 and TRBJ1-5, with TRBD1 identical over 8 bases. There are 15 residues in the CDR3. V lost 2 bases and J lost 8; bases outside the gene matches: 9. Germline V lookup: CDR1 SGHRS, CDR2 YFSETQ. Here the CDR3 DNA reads TGCGCCAGCAGCTTAATGGGGACAGGCGGTGAGCCCCAGCATTTT. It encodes CASSLMGTGGEPQHF. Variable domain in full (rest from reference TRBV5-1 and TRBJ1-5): KAGVTQTPRYLIKTRGQQVTLSCSPISGHRSVSWYQQTPGQGLQFLFEYFSETQRNKGNFPGRFSGRQFSNSRSEMNVSTLELGDSALYLCASSLMGTGGEPQHFGDGTRLSIL.

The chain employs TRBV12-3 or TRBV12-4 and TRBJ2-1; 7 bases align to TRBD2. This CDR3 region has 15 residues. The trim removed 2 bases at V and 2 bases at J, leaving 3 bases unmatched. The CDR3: CASSLQAGAYNEQFF. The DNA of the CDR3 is TGTGCCAGCAGTTTACAGGCGGGGGCCTACAATGAGCAGTTCTTC.

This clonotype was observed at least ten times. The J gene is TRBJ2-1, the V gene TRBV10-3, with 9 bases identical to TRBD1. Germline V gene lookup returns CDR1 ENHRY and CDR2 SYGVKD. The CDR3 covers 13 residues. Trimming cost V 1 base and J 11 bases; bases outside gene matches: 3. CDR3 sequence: CAISEWTGDKQFF. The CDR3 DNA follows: TGTGCCATCAGTGAGTGGACAGGGGATAAGCAGTTCTTC.

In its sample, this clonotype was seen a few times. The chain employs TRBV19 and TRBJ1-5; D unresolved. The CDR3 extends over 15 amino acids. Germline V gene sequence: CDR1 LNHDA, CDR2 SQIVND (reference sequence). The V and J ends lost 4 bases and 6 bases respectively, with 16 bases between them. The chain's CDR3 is CASSRGGQSGQPQHF. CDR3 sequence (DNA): TGTGCCAGTAGTAGGGGTGGGCAGTCGGGTCAGCCCCAGCATTTT.

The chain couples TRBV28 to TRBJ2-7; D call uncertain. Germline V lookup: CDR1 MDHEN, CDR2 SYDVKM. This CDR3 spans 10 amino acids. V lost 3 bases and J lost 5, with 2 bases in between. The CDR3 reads CASSLNEQYF. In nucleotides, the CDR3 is TGTGCCAGCAGTTTGAACGAGCAGTACTTC.

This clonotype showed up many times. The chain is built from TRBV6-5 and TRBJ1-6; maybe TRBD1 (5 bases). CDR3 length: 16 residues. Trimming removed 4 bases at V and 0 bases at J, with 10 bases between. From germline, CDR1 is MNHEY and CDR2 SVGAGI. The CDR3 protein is CASSSDRSSYNSPLHF. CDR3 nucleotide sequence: TGTGCCAGCAGTTCCGACAGAAGCTCCTATAATTCACCCCTCCACTTT.

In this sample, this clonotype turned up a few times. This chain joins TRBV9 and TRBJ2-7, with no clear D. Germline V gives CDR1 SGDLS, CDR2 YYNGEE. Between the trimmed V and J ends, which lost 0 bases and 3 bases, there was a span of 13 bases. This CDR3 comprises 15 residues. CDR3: CASSVALGSYYEQYF. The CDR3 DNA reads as TGTGCCAGCAGCGTAGCTCTCGGGTCGTACTACGAGCAGTACTTC. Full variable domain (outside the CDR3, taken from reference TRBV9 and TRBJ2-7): DSGVTQTPKHLITATGQRVTLRCSPRSGDLSVYWYQQSLDQGLQFLIQYYNGEERAKGNILERFSAQQFPDLHSELNLSSLELGDSALYFCASSVALGSYYEQYFGPGTRLTVT.

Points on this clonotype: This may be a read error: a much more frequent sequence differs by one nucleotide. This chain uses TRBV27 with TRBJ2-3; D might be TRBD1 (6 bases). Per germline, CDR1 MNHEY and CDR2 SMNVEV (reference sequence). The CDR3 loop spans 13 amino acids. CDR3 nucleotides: TGTGCCAGCAGCAGTTTAGGGGGAGATAGGCAGTATTTT. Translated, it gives CASSSLGGDRQYF.

CDR3 residues: CSVDISRGITEAFF. For the CDR3, the DNA is TGCAGCGTTGATATTTCAAGAGGGATCACTGAAGCTTTCTTT. V usage is TRBV29-1 and J usage is TRBJ1-1; D is uncertain. There are 14 residues in the CDR3. Trimming left V 3 bases short and J 4 bases short, with 15 bases between. Germline loops: CDR1 SQVTM, CDR2 ANQGSEA.

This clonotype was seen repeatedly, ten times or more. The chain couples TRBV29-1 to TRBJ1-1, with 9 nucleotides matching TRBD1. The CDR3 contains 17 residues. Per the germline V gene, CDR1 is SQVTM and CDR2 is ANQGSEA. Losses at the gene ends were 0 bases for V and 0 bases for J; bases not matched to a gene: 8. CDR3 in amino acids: CSVEDIRGQGLNTEAFF. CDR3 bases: TGCAGCGTTGAAGATATCCGGGGACAGGGATTGAACACTGAAGCTTTCTTT.

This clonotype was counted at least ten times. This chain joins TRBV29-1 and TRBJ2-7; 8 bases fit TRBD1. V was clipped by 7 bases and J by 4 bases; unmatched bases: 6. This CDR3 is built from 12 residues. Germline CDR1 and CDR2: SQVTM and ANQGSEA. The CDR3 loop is CSGGTGGYEQYF. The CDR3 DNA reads TGCAGCGGTGGGACAGGAGGTTACGAGCAGTACTTC.

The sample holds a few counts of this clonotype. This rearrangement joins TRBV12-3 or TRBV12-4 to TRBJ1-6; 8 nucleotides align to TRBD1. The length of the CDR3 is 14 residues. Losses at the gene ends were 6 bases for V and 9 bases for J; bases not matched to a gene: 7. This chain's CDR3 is CASSPDRGFSPLHF. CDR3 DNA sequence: TGTGCCAGCAGCCCTGACAGGGGATTTTCACCCCTCCACTTT.

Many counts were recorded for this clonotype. CDR3 DNA: TGTGCCATCAGTGAGCTAGCGGGGGATAGCACAGATACGCAGTATTTT. Amino acid sequence: CAISELAGDSTDTQYF. The genes are TRBV10-3 and TRBJ2-3; 10 bases agree with TRBD2. The junction had 2 bases not matched to a gene; V was cut back by 2 bases and J by 0 bases. The CDR3 totals 16 residues. Germline CDR1 reads ENHRY; CDR2 reads SYGVKD.

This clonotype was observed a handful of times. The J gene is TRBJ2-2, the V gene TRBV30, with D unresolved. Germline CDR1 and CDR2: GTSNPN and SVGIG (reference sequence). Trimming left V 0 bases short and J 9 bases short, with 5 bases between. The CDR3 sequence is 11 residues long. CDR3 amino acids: CAWSVSRELFF. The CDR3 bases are TGTGCCTGGAGTGTGAGCAGGGAGCTGTTTTTT.

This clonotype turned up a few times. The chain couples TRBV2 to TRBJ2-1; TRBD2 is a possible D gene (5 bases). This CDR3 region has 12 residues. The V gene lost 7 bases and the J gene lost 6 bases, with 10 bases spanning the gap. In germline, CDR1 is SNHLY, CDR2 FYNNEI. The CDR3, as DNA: TGTGCCAGCAAGGGAGTTGCCAATGAGCAGTTCTTC. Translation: CASKGVANEQFF.

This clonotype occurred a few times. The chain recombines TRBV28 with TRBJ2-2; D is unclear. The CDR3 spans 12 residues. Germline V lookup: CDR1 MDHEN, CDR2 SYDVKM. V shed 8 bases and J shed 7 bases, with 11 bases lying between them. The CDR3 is CASERSSGELFF. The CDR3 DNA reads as TGTGCCAGCGAGAGGAGTAGCGGGGAGCTGTTTTTT.

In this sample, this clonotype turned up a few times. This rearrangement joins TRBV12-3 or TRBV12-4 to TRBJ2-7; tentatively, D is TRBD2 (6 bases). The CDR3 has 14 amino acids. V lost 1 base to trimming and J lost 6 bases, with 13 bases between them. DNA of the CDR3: TGTGCCAGCAGTTTAGTCGGTCGGGGGTTCGAGCAGTACTTC. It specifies CASSLVGRGFEQYF.